This T cell receptor beta chain was documented in a study of T cell repertoires in cytomegalovirus infection. For the study at large: Indications came from public TCR beta signatures; they pointed to CMV infection and to a matching HLA type. Findings and limits, study-wide: The ex vivo response was dominated by HLA-C-restricted CMV-specific TCR beta clonotypes. Carriers of CMV and the relevant HLA type were discriminated by public TCR beta frequency.

This clonotype was found many times. Its cognate antigen is unknown. TCRdb analysed the reads with MiXCR anew, one entry per CDR3 protein. The sample lists approximately 500,000 distinct CDR3 sequences, about 17% occurring once. Germline CDR1 is SQVTM and CDR2 is ANQGSEA. The junction had 5 bases not matched to a gene; V was cut back by 7 bases and J by 6 bases. The CDR3 runs 13 residues. This TCR was recovered from a human donor in good health (CMV status not recorded). Some clones in this sample may be carry-over from other donors' samples. The sequenced sample was CD8+ T cells from PBMCs. The chain combines TRBV29-1 with TRBJ2-1, with 11 bases matching TRBD2. The CDR3 sequence: CSDLAGGTNEQFF. CDR3 nucleotide sequence: TGCAGCGATCTAGCGGGGGGTACCAATGAGCAGTTCTTC.